The clone carrying this TCR beta chain was recorded a few times. Its antigen remains unidentified. TCRdb called the 5' RACE reads again in MiXCR, with one record for every CDR3 protein. The repertoire includes 400,000 or so distinct CDR3 sequences, 20% of them detected once, and roughly 8% sits in the top ten. V dropped 4 bases and J dropped 6; count of bases not matched to a gene: 11. Germline CDR1 SGHDT, CDR2 YYEEEE. The CDR3 is made up of 15 amino acids. This entry belongs to a study of T-cell memory formation after mild COVID-19. The study's findings and limits: A subset of responding clones appeared in pre-infection memory, suggesting cross-reactive memory joined. CD4+ contracting clones were mainly CM and EM; CD8+ ones, EMRA.

The J gene is TRBJ2-7, the V gene TRBV5-6, with 9 bases aligning to TRBD1. Material: PBMCs or a T cell subset sorted from them (not recorded which). This receptor was identified in an adult woman who had mild COVID-19 (a few samples of this study predate the infection). Cell type and time point are not known. The CDR3 is CASSRGQGGYREQYF. In nucleotides, the CDR3 is TGTGCCAGCAGCCGGGGACAGGGAGGCTACCGCGAGCAGTACTTC. Supplemented by reference TRBV5-6 and TRBJ2-7, the full variable domain reads DAGVTQSPTHLIKTRGQQVTLRCSPKSGHDTVSWYQQALGQGPQFIFQYYEEEERQRGNFPDRFSGHQFPNYSSELNVNALLLGDSALYLCASSRGQGGYREQYFGPGTRLTVT.